The next 30 T cell receptor beta chains were all read from a single sample in a study of T cell responses to AZD1222 COVID-19 vaccine. TCRdb's copy holds only in-frame clones and misses some; the assay was immunoSEQ multiplex PCR. The profile shows about 120,000 clones, approximately 91% of them singletons. The sample consisted of peripheral blood, taken on day 0 of AZD1222 vaccination. These receptors originate from an adult in good health.

CDR3 sequence (DNA): TGTGCCAGCAGGAGGCCGACCTCGAACACCGGGGAGCTGTTTTTT. Amino acid sequence: CASRRPTSNTGELFF. V and J are TRBV6-5 and TRBJ2-2; D call uncertain. The CDR3 sequence is 15 residues long. V lost 6 bases and J 0 bases, leaving 11 bases between the germline ends. Germline values: CDR1 MNHEY, CDR2 SVGAGI.

J is TRBJ2-1 and V is TRBV3-1 (or the pseudogene TRBV3-2); 13 nucleotides match TRBD2. The germline CDR1 and CDR2 sequences are LGHDT and YNNKEL (reference sequence). The CDR3 totals 17 residues. The V segment lost 1 base and the J segment 8 bases; nucleotides outside the gene matches: 8. CDR3 coding DNA: TGTGCCAGCAGCCAAGGTTTGACTAGCGGGAGGAACTATGAGCAGTTCTTC. Translation: CASSQGLTSGRNYEQFF.

This clone was seen once. V and J are TRBV9 and TRBJ1-3, with D possibly being TRBD1 (5 bases). This CDR3 is built from 17 residues. Deletions cut 0 bases from V and 0 bases from J, with 13 bases between. CDR1 and CDR2 (germline): SGDLS, YYNGEE. The CDR3 loop is CASSVAGGLNSGNTIYF. CDR3 nucleotide sequence: TGTGCCAGCAGCGTAGCTGGGGGACTGAACTCTGGAAACACCATATATTTT.

This clone was detected once. The V call is TRBV7-9, the J call TRBJ1-1; 8 bases align to TRBD1. CDR1 and CDR2 from the germline V gene are SEHNR and FQNEAQ (reference sequence). This CDR3 spans 14 amino acids. The V gene end was trimmed by 8 bases and the J gene end by 4 bases; junction bases not matched to a gene: 9. The CDR3 DNA reads TGTGCCAGCTACTACCTTACAGGGGGCACTGAAGCTTTCTTT. This sequence encodes CASYYLTGGTEAFF.

The chain combines TRBV29-1 with TRBJ1-6; D is perhaps TRBD1 (6 bases). Germline V gene sequence: CDR1 SQVTM, CDR2 ANQGSEA. V was cut by 1 base and J by 11 bases, with 12 bases left in between. This CDR3 spans 13 amino acids. CDR3 protein: CSVEGGLVAPLHF. The CDR3 DNA sequence: TGCAGCGTTGAAGGGGGGCTCGTGGCACCCCTCCACTTT.

This clone was counted a single time. The gene calls are TRBV5-6 and TRBJ2-5; D might be TRBD1 (5 bases). The germline V and J ends were trimmed by 1 base and 5 bases, with 15 bases remaining between them. This CDR3 contains 15 residues. The germline CDR1 and CDR2 sequences are SGHDT and YYEEEE. The CDR3: CASSLQGRLEETQYF. The CDR3 DNA reads as TGTGCCAGCAGCTTGCAGGGCCGATTAGAGGAGACCCAGTACTTC.

V usage is TRBV28 and J usage is TRBJ1-1; a possible D gene is TRBD1 (5 bases). With 2 bases removed from V and 5 bases from J, the gap between germline ends came to 9 bases. The germline V gene encodes CDR1 MDHEN and CDR2 SYDVKM. CDR3 length: 13 amino acids. For the CDR3, the DNA is TGTGCCAGCAGTTTAACTTGGGGGACTGAAGCTTTCTTT. Translated: CASSLTWGTEAFF.

The V gene is TRBV7-2, the J gene TRBJ2-1; possibly TRBD2 for D (5 bases). This CDR3 comprises 15 residues. The V end was cut by 5 bases, the J end by 5 bases, with 16 bases between. Germline CDR1 reads SGHTA; CDR2 reads FQGNSA. The CDR3 is CASSPQEGLNNEQFF. For the CDR3, the DNA is TGTGCCAGCAGCCCCCAAGAGGGCCTTAACAATGAGCAGTTCTTC.

This rearrangement joins TRBV19 to TRBJ2-7, with D tentatively TRBD2 (5 bases). V was shortened by 6 bases and J by 0 bases, with 15 bases between the two germline ends. This CDR3 spans 15 amino acids. CDR1 LNHDA and CDR2 SQIVND come from the germline V gene (reference sequence). The CDR3 DNA is TGTGCCAGTAGCCCCGGGGTCGGAGACTCCTACGAGCAGTACTTC. Translation gives CASSPGVGDSYEQYF.

This rearrangement joins TRBV15 to TRBJ1-3; D may be TRBD1 (5 bases). Germline CDR1 LNHNV, CDR2 YYDKDF (reference sequence). The germline V and J ends were trimmed by 4 bases and 0 bases, with 10 bases remaining between them. This CDR3 region has 15 residues. In nucleotides, the CDR3 is TGTGCCACCAGCAACAGGACCTTCTCTGGAAACACCATATATTTT. Translating it yields CATSNRTFSGNTIYF.

The V and J genes are TRBV14 and TRBJ2-2; no firm D call. The germline V gene has CDR1 SGHDN and CDR2 FVKESK. V dropped 0 bases and J dropped 5 bases, with 7 bases sitting between them. The CDR3 consists of 14 residues. Here the CDR3 reads CASSQDWVTGELFF. CDR3 sequence (DNA): TGTGCCAGCAGCCAAGATTGGGTTACCGGGGAGCTGTTTTTT.

The J gene is TRBJ2-7, the V gene TRBV20-1, with 8 bases matching TRBD1. V gave up 3 bases and J gave up 0 bases; unmatched junction bases: 7. Germline lookup yields CDR1 DFQATT and CDR2 SNEGSKA (reference sequence). The CDR3 contains 15 residues. The CDR3 region has the DNA TGCAGTGCTAGTGGCAGGGGGCCACACTCCTACGAGCAGTACTTC. This translates into CSASGRGPHSYEQYF.

V gene TRBV5-1 combines with J gene TRBJ2-2; the D is unclear. The CDR3 loop spans 15 amino acids. Germline V gene data show CDR1 as SGHRS and CDR2 as YFSETQ. The V and J ends lost 4 bases and 2 bases respectively, with 12 bases between them. The CDR3 DNA follows: TGCGCCAGCAGCCTCACAGCCTCAAACACCGGGGAGCTGTTTTTT. It specifies CASSLTASNTGELFF. Supplemented by reference TRBV5-1 and TRBJ2-2, the full variable domain reads KAGVTQTPRYLIKTRGQQVTLSCSPISGHRSVSWYQQTPGQGLQFLFEYFSETQRNKGNFPGRFSGRQFSNSRSEMNVSTLELGDSALYLCASSLTASNTGELFFGEGSRLTVL.

The chain is built from TRBV5-8 and TRBJ2-7; 7 positions match TRBD2. V dropped 4 bases and J dropped 0; count of bases not matched to a gene: 13. The CDR3 totals 17 residues. Germline V CDR1 and CDR2: SGHTS, YDEGEE. In nucleotides, the CDR3 is TGTGCCAGCAGCCTTGTTTCGGCGGGAGTTGTCTCCTACGAGCAGTACTTC. Residues: CASSLVSAGVVSYEQYF.

V is TRBV6-5 and J is TRBJ1-1; no definite D call. Deletions cut 6 bases from V and 4 bases from J, with 12 bases between. Germline CDR1 MNHEY, CDR2 SVGAGI. This CDR3 spans 13 amino acids. In nucleotides, the CDR3 is TGTGCCAGCAGCCTGGGGTCGGGCACTGAAGCTTTCTTT. It is translated as CASSLGSGTEAFF.

This clone has a single count. This same CDR3 is encoded by further DNA sequences in the sample. This chain links TRBV28 with TRBJ1-2; TRBD1 is a possible D gene (6 bases). V lost 6 bases and J 2 bases, leaving 10 bases between the germline ends. The CDR3 is 13 amino acids. Germline CDR1 MDHEN, CDR2 SYDVKM. The CDR3 here is CASRDSTNYGYTF. DNA of the CDR3: TGTGCCAGCAGGGACAGTACAAACTATGGCTACACCTTC.

This chain uses TRBV9 with TRBJ1-4, with D unresolved. The CDR3 is 16 residues long. Germline V gene sequence: CDR1 SGDLS, CDR2 YYNGEE. V gave up 0 bases and J gave up 0 bases, with 9 bases separating them. The CDR3 is CASSVGLAATNEKLFF. The CDR3 DNA is TGTGCCAGCAGCGTAGGGTTGGCAGCAACTAATGAAAAACTGTTTTTT.

The gene calls are TRBV28 and TRBJ1-2; possible D gene TRBD1, 5 bases. Trimming pared 5 bases from V and 8 bases from J, leaving 12 bases between. The CDR3 has 12 amino acids. CDR1 and CDR2 from the germline V gene are MDHEN and SYDVKM. The CDR3 DNA follows: TGTGCCAGCAGTAAAACGACAGTAGGCTACACCTTC. Translation: CASSKTTVGYTF.

In this sample, this clone turned up a few times. The chain carries TRBV19 and TRBJ1-6; weak D call: TRBD1 (5 bases). The V gene's germline CDR1 is LNHDA and CDR2 SQIVND (reference sequence). V gave up 7 bases and J gave up 1 base, with 8 bases separating them. The CDR3 is 14 residues long. For the CDR3, the DNA is TGTGCCAGTAACGGGGGTTCCTATAATTCACCCCTCCACTTT. It yields the protein CASNGGSYNSPLHF.

The chain combines TRBV15 with TRBJ1-6, with TRBD1 identical over 10 bases. The V gene's germline CDR1 is LNHNV and CDR2 YYDKDF (reference sequence). Trimming took 1 base from V and 9 from J; bases not matched to a gene: 6. The CDR3 contains 16 residues. The CDR3 loop is CATSRGAGTGVSPLHF. For the CDR3, the DNA is TGTGCCACCAGCAGAGGGGCGGGGACAGGGGTTTCACCCCTCCACTTT.

The chain recombines TRBV27 with TRBJ2-3; no clear D gene. Germline V gives CDR1 MNHEY, CDR2 SMNVEV (reference sequence). CDR3 length: 12 amino acids. V was pared by 4 bases and J by 1 base, with 3 bases between. The CDR3 loop is CASSSRTDTQYF. In nucleotides, the CDR3 is TGTGCCAGCAGTTCCCGCACAGATACGCAGTATTTT.

The V gene is TRBV28, the J gene TRBJ1-2; D may be TRBD1 (5 bases). CDR3 size: 14 residues. CDR1 MDHEN and CDR2 SYDVKM come from the germline V gene. V dropped 4 bases and J dropped 3 bases, with 12 bases sitting between them. CDR3 in amino acids: CASSSPSGDYGYTF. DNA of the CDR3: TGTGCCAGCAGTTCCCCCTCGGGGGACTATGGCTACACCTTC.

This chain uses TRBV27 with TRBJ1-6; D ambiguous. CDR3 size: 15 residues. Germline V gene data show CDR1 as MNHEY and CDR2 as SMNVEV (reference sequence). Trimming left V 6 bases short and J 5 bases short, with 14 bases between. CDR3 sequence (DNA): TGTGCCAGCAGCCGCTGGGGAGGCGATAATTCACCCCTCCACTTT. This translates into CASSRWGGDNSPLHF.

This chain connects TRBV9 to TRBJ1-3, with D unclear. This CDR3 spans 14 amino acids. Germline V gene data show CDR1 as SGDLS and CDR2 as YYNGEE. Trimming took 2 bases from V and 2 from J, leaving 8 bases between them. CDR3 sequence reads: CASSVEGAGNTIYF. The CDR3 DNA is TGTGCCAGCAGCGTCGAGGGAGCTGGAAACACCATATATTTT.

The chain uses TRBV5-4 and TRBJ1-3; unclear D gene. The V gene's germline CDR1 is SGHNT and CDR2 YYREEE (reference sequence). This CDR3 spans 15 amino acids. V was clipped by 0 bases and J by 2 bases, with 9 bases between them. CDR3 sequence (DNA): TGTGCCAGCAGCTTGGAGGGCGTGGCTGGAAACACCATATATTTT. Translation: CASSLEGVAGNTIYF.

This chain links TRBV20-1 with TRBJ2-3; 11 bases agree with TRBD1. This CDR3 has 17 amino acids. The V segment lost 3 bases and the J segment 3 bases; nucleotides outside the gene matches: 11. The germline gives CDR1 DFQATT, CDR2 SNEGSKA (reference sequence). DNA of the CDR3: TGCAGTGCTAGTGCCGGGACAGGGGGTATAGTTACAGATACGCAGTATTTT. It specifies CSASAGTGGIVTDTQYF.

Concerning this clone itself: One end of the junction varies from germline; a read error may be responsible. The V gene is TRBV20-1, the J gene TRBJ1-5; 11 nucleotides match TRBD1. The CDR3 has 11 amino acids. CDR1 is DFQATT, CDR2 SNEGSKA, per germline (reference sequence). CDR3 region: CSAEAGTGGIF. Here the CDR3 DNA reads TGCAGTGCTGAGGCCGGGACAGGGGGTATTTTT.

V usage is TRBV20-1 and J usage is TRBJ2-3, with D perhaps TRBD1 or TRBD2 (5 bases each). The CDR3 is made up of 11 amino acids. Germline lookup yields CDR1 DFQATT and CDR2 SNEGSKA (reference sequence). Trimming left V 7 bases short and J 5 bases short, with 10 bases between. The CDR3 is CSGGAKDTQYF. The DNA for the CDR3 is TGCAGTGGAGGGGCCAAAGATACGCAGTATTTT.

The rearrangement uses TRBV5-1 and TRBJ2-7; D not certain. The CDR3 sequence is 13 residues long. From germline, CDR1 is SGHRS and CDR2 YFSETQ. Trimming left V 4 bases short and J 3 bases short, with 11 bases between. CDR3 protein: CASSLSPDYEQYF. CDR3 DNA: TGCGCCAGCAGCCTCAGTCCGGACTACGAGCAGTACTTC. Combining the CDR3 with reference TRBV5-1 and TRBJ2-7 gives the whole variable domain KAGVTQTPRYLIKTRGQQVTLSCSPISGHRSVSWYQQTPGQGLQFLFEYFSETQRNKGNFPGRFSGRQFSNSRSEMNVSTLELGDSALYLCASSLSPDYEQYFGPGTRLTVT.

This clone was recorded once. The rearrangement uses TRBV5-6 and TRBJ2-1; the match to TRBD2 covers 10 bases. The CDR3 runs to 15 residues. The germline V gene encodes CDR1 SGHDT and CDR2 YYEEEE. V was pared by 4 bases and J by 2 bases, with 3 bases of the junction left unmatched. This CDR3 is CASSRTSGAYNEQFF. CDR3 nucleotides: TGTGCCAGCAGCAGAACTAGCGGGGCCTACAATGAGCAGTTCTTC.